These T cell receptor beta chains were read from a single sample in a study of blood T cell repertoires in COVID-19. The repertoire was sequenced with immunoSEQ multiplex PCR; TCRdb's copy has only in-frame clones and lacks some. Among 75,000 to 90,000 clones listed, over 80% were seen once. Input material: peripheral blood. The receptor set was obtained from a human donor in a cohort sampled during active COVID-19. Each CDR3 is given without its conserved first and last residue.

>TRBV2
ASKGLWADHEQF
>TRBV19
ASSLNRDRVTDTQY
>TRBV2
ASGGNPYEQY
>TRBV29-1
SVGSGSSEQF
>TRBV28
ASQGASYNEQF
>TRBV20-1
SASPNRGLDAEAF
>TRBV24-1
ATSEPPGTGSSYNEQF
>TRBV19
ASAATVFEKLF
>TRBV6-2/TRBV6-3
ASSQWDRSTDTQY
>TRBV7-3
ASSPTRGANVLT
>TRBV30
AWERPGGSGGEKLF
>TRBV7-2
ASSLERQGKIYNEQF
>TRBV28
ASSEGATNEKLF
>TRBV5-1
ASSFGGLGTQY
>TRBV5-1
ASSNRGPKDSPLH
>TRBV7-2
ASSLDYGGYT
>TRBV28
ASSTPGQGYEQY
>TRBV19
ASSIGLEQF
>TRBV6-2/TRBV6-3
ASSSAGGRTDTQY
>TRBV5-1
ASSLGAGGSYNEQF
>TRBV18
ASSPGTLYNSPLH
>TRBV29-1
SVERQRNTEAF
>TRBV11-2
ASSLAGGVGHEQY
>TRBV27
ASSLSTVFEQY
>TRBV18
ASSPRQGDWANVLT
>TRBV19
ASSPLGTVNEKLF
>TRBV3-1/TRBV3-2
ASSQEQGANGYT
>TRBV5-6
ASSLAGSGNTIY
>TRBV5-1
ASSALYREETQY
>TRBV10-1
ASSTSGSPEQY
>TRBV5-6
ASSLTQGYYGYT
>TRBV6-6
ASSDRRSPLH
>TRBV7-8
ASSPIAGGGNEQY
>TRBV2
ASSLTGLVNGELF
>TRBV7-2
ASSVAGTGYEDTQY
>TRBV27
ASSLANTRRGAYNEQF
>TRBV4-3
ASSRVTGNYGYT
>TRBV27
ASSPSGGVYQPQH
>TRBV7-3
AGSLTTGSPLH
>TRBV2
ASSRSSGTDTQY
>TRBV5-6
ASSLGPWTEAF
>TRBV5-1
ASSVTGTGELF
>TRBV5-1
ASSLSLGGRGTGELF
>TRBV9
ASSPSSGWSSYEQY
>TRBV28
ASSSHGRANDEQY
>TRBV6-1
ASSETSVGELF